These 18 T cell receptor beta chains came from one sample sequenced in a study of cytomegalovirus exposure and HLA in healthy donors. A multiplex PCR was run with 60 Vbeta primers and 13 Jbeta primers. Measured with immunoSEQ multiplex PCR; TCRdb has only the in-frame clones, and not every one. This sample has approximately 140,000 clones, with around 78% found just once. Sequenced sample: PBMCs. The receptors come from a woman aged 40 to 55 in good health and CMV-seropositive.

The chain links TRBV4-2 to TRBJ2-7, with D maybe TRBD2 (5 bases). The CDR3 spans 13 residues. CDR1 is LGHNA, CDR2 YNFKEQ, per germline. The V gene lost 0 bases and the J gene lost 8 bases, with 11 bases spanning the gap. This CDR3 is CASSQESGVKQYF. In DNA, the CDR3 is TGTGCCAGCAGCCAAGAATCCGGGGTAAAGCAGTACTTC.

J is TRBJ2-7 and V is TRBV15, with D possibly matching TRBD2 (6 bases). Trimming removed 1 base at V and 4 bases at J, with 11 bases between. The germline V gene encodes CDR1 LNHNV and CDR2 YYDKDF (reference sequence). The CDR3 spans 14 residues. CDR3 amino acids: CATSRVRGRYEQYF. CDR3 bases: TGTGCCACCAGCAGAGTTCGAGGGAGGTACGAGCAGTACTTC.

CDR3 DNA sequence: TGCGCCAGCAGCTTATCGGTCTCGAGCTCCTACAATGAGCAGTTCTTC. It encodes CASSLSVSSSYNEQFF. V usage is TRBV5-1 and J usage is TRBJ2-1; D is ambiguous. V was shortened by 2 bases and J by 0 bases, with 12 bases between the two germline ends. This CDR3 region has 16 residues. Germline lookup yields CDR1 SGHRS and CDR2 YFSETQ.

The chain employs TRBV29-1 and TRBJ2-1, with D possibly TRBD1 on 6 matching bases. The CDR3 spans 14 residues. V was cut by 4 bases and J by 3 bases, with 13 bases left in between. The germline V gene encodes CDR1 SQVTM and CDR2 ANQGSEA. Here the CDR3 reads CSVGLGAVYNEQFF. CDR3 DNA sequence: TGCAGCGTTGGGTTGGGGGCCGTCTACAATGAGCAGTTCTTC.

Here the CDR3 DNA reads TGTGCCAGCAGGTCTAGCGGGAATTCCTACGAGCAGTACTTC. This sequence encodes CASRSSGNSYEQYF. The V and J genes are TRBV6-6 and TRBJ2-7; TRBD2 matches at 9 bases. The CDR3 spans 14 residues. The V and J ends lost 6 bases and 1 base, in that order; junction bases with no gene match: 4. From germline, CDR1 is MNHNY and CDR2 SVGAGI (reference sequence).

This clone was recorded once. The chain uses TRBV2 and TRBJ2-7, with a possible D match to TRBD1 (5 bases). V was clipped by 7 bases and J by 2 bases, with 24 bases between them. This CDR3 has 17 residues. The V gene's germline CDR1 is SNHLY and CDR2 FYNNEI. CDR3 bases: TGTGCCAGCACCATGCACCGGGTTCTAATGACAGCCTACGAGCAGTACTTC. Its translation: CASTMHRVLMTAYEQYF.

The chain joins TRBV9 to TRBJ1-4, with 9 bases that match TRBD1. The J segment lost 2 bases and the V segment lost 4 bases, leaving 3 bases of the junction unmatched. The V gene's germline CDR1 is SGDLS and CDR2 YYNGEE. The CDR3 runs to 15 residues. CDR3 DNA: TGTGCCAGCAGCCCCGGACAGGGGACTAATGAAAAACTGTTTTTT. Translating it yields CASSPGQGTNEKLFF.

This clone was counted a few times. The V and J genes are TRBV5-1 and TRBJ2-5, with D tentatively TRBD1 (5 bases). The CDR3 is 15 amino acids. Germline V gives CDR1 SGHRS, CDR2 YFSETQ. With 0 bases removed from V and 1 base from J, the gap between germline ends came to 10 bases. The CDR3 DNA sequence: TGCGCCAGCAGCTTGGGAGGACAAGCCCAAGAGACCCAGTACTTC. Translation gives CASSLGGQAQETQYF.

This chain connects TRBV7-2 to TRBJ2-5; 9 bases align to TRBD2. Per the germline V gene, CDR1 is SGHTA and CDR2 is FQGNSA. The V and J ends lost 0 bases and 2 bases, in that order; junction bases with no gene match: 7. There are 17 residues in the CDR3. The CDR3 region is CASSLAFAGGGQETQYF. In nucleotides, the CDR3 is TGTGCCAGCAGCTTAGCGTTCGCGGGAGGGGGACAAGAGACCCAGTACTTC. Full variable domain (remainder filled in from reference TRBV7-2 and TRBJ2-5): GAGVSQSPSNKVTEKGKDVELRCDPISGHTALYWYRQSLGQGLEFLIYFQGNSAPDKSGLPSDRFSAERTGGSVSTLTIQRTQQEDSAVYLCASSLAFAGGGQETQYFGPGTRLLVL.

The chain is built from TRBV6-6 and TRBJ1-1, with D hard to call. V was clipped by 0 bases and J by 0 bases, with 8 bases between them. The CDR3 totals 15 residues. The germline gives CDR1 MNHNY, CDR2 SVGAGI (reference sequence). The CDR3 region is CASSYSADMNTEAFF. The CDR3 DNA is TGTGCCAGCAGTTACTCCGCAGATATGAACACTGAAGCTTTCTTT.

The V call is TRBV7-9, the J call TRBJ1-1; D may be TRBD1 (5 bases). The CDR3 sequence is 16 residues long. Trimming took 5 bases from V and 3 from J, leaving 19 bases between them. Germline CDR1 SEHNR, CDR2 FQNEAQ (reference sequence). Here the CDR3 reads CASSPSGTQWHTEAFF. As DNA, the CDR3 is TGTGCCAGCAGCCCAAGTGGGACTCAATGGCACACTGAAGCTTTCTTT. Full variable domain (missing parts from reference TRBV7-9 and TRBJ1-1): DTGVSQNPRHKITKRGQNVTFRCDPISEHNRLYWYRQTLGQGPEFLTYFQNEAQLEKSRLLSDRFSAERPKGSFSTLEIQRTEQGDSAMYLCASSPSGTQWHTEAFFGQGTRLTVV.

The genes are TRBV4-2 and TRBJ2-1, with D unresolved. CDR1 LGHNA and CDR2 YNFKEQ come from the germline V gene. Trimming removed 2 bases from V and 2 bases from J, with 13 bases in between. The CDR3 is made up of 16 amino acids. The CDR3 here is CASSQLGSSTYNEQFF. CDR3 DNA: TGTGCCAGCAGCCAACTCGGAAGTAGCACCTACAATGAGCAGTTCTTC.

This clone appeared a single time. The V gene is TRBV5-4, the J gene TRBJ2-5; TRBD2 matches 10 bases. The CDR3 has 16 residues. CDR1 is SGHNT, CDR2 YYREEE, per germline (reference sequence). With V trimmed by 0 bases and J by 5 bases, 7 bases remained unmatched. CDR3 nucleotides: TGTGCCAGCAGCTTGGCAAGCGGGAGGGCGTGGGAGACCCAGTACTTC. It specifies CASSLASGRAWETQYF.

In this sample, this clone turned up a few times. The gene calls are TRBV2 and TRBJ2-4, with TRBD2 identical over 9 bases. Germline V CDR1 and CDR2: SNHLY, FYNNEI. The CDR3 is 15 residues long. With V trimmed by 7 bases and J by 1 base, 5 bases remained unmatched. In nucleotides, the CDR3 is TGTGCCAGCAAGGCGGGAGGGGGGGCCAAAAACATTCAGTACTTC. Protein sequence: CASKAGGGAKNIQYF.

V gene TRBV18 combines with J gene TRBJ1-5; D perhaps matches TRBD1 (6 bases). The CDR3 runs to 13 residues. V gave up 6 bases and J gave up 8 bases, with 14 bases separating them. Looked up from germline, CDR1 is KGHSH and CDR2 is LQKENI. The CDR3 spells CASSRGGPEPQHF. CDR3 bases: TGTGCCAGCTCCCGTGGGGGCCCGGAGCCCCAGCATTTT.

The CDR3 here is CASSLDLVLEQFF. In DNA, the CDR3 is TGTGCCAGCAGCTTAGATTTGGTACTCGAGCAGTTCTTC. The chain is built from TRBV11-2 and TRBJ2-1; no firm D call. Trimming removed 0 bases at V and 10 bases at J, with 10 bases between. CDR1 and CDR2 (germline): SGHAT, FQNNGV. The CDR3 runs to 13 residues.

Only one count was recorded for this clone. CDR3 nucleotide sequence: TGTGCCAGCAGCTCCCAGGGCTACGAGCAGTACTTC. Translated, it gives CASSSQGYEQYF. The chain employs TRBV7-9 and TRBJ2-7, with D maybe TRBD1 (5 bases). The length of the CDR3 is 12 residues. Between the trimmed V and J ends, which lost 4 bases and 3 bases, there was a span of 7 bases. CDR1 and CDR2 (germline): SEHNR, FQNEAQ (reference sequence).

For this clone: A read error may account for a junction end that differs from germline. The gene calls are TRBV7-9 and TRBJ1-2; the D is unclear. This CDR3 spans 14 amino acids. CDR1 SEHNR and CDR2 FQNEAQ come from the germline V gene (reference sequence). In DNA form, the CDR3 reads TGTTCCAGCAGCACAGTCCCAATTAACTATGGCTACACCTTC. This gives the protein CSSSTVPINYGYTF.